These 32 T cell receptor beta chains originate from one sample sequenced in a study of cytomegalovirus exposure and HLA in healthy donors. Primers for the PCR totalled 60 Vbeta and 13 Jbeta. The table came from immunoSEQ multiplex PCR; TCRdb's copy has only in-frame clones and leaves some out. Of roughly 120,000 clones listed, around three quarters are singletons. Sequencing input: PBMCs. These receptors were taken from a man aged 45-60 years in good health and CMV-seropositive.

V and J are TRBV19 and TRBJ1-5; D is perhaps TRBD1 (5 bases). CDR3 length equals 19 residues. CDR1 is LNHDA and CDR2 is SQIVND in the germline V gene (reference sequence). Trimming removed 5 bases at V and 1 base at J, with 24 bases between. CDR3 sequence: CASSRFPGGLRGSNQPQHF. The CDR3 nucleotides read TGTGCCAGTAGTCGATTTCCCGGGGGTTTACGGGGGAGCAATCAGCCCCAGCATTTT.

The sample holds a few counts of this clone. This chain links TRBV4-3 with TRBJ2-7; TRBD2 matches at 9 bases. This CDR3 has 16 residues. Germline V gene lookup returns CDR1 LGHNA and CDR2 YSLEER. Unmatched junction bases numbered 6, after V lost 0 bases and J lost 3 bases. The CDR3 nucleotides are TGCGCCAGCAGCCAAGACCCTAGCGGGACGTTCTACGAGCAGTACTTC. Translating it yields CASSQDPSGTFYEQYF.

The chain joins TRBV6-5 to TRBJ2-3; TRBD1 is a possible D gene (5 bases). Germline V gene data show CDR1 as MNHEY and CDR2 as SVGAGI. The length of the CDR3 is 15 residues. V was trimmed by 3 bases and J by 1 base, leaving 11 bases between them. CDR3 bases: TGTGCCAGCAGTTATTGGCAGGGCGGCACAGATACGCAGTATTTT. This codes for CASSYWQGGTDTQYF.

This clone was detected only once. V gene TRBV6-1 combines with J gene TRBJ1-2, with 7 positions matching TRBD1. This CDR3 contains 13 residues. V shed 5 bases and J 5 bases; nucleotides not matched to a gene: 5. The germline gives CDR1 MNHNS, CDR2 SASEGT. The CDR3 region is CASSPTGEYGYTF. The CDR3, as DNA: TGTGCCAGCAGTCCCACAGGGGAGTATGGCTACACCTTC.

The chain is built from TRBV18 and TRBJ1-3, with 11 bases that match TRBD1. The CDR3 spans 15 residues. V lost 3 bases and J lost 2; bases outside the gene matches: 0. The germline V gene encodes CDR1 KGHSH and CDR2 LQKENI. CDR3: CASSPGQGAGNTIYF. DNA for the CDR3: TGTGCCAGCTCACCGGGACAGGGGGCTGGAAACACCATATATTTT.

To note about this clone: The conserved phenylalanine or tryptophan is not found at the CDR3 terminus, so this likely reflects a read error. The chain links TRBV6-1 to TRBJ2-3; D gene ambiguous. V was pared by 2 bases and J by 2 bases, with 8 bases between. The germline gives CDR1 MNHNS, CDR2 SASEGT. The CDR3 runs to 14 residues. The CDR3 DNA sequence: TGTGCCAGCAGTGAACGTAGGGACACAGATACGCAGTATGTT. As protein: CASSERRDTDTQYV.

The CDR3 is CAWKFGAGTDTQYF. The CDR3, as DNA: TGTGCCTGGAAATTCGGTGCCGGCACAGATACGCAGTATTTT. This chain uses TRBV30 with TRBJ2-3; D is unresolved. Germline-derived CDR1 and CDR2 are GTSNPN and SVGIG (reference sequence). With 4 bases removed from V and 1 base from J, the gap between germline ends came to 12 bases. This CDR3 is built from 14 residues.

J is TRBJ1-6 and V is TRBV28; D is undetermined. Germline-derived CDR1 and CDR2 are MDHEN and SYDVKM. The CDR3 length is 16 residues. The germline V and J ends were trimmed by 6 bases and 0 bases, with 12 bases remaining between them. CDR3 sequence (DNA): TGTGCCAGCAGCACTCAATGGAGCTCCTATAATTCACCCCTCCACTTT. Its protein is CASSTQWSSYNSPLHF. The whole variable domain, filled in from reference TRBV28 and TRBJ1-6, reads DVKVTQSSRYLVKRTGEKVFLECVQDMDHENMFWYRQDPGLGLRLIYFSYDVKMKEKGDIPEGYSVSREKKERFSLILESASTNQTSMYLCASSTQWSSYNSPLHFGNGTRLTVT.

This clone appeared a few times. The chain has TRBV27 and TRBJ2-7, with D possibly TRBD1 on 5 matching bases. The CDR3 covers 16 residues. Trimming shortened V by 5 bases and J by 4 bases, and 21 bases separated the two germline ends. Germline V lookup: CDR1 MNHEY, CDR2 SMNVEV (reference sequence). CDR3 amino acids: CASSLAVDSLSYEQYF. Here the CDR3 DNA reads TGTGCCAGCAGTCTGGCGGTTGACAGTCTGTCTTACGAGCAGTACTTC.

With respect to this clone: Its ends do not fully match the called genes, so a read error is possible. The chain combines TRBV20-1 with TRBJ2-7; D may be TRBD2 (6 bases). Germline V gene data show CDR1 as DFQATT and CDR2 as SNEGSKA (reference sequence). The CDR3 is 11 residues long. This CDR3 reads CSAREGTLRHF. CDR3 DNA sequence: TGCAGTGCTAGAGAAGGGACTCTGAGGCACTTC.

The V and J genes are TRBV18 and TRBJ2-1; 11 nucleotides match TRBD2. Trimming removed 4 bases from V and 8 bases from J; junction bases left unmatched: 10. The CDR3 loop spans 16 amino acids. Germline V gives CDR1 KGHSH, CDR2 LQKENI. The CDR3: CASSRSGGAESYEQFF. CDR3 bases: TGTGCCAGCTCACGTAGCGGGGGGGCCGAGTCCTATGAGCAGTTCTTC.

V usage is TRBV27 and J usage is TRBJ2-5; TRBD2 aligns across 7 bases. V shed 2 bases, J shed 6 bases, and the junction held 6 bases outside the gene matches. Germline V gives CDR1 MNHEY, CDR2 SMNVEV (reference sequence). CDR3 size: 14 residues. CDR3: CASSLGGGGKTQYF. The CDR3 DNA reads TGTGCCAGCAGTTTAGGTGGCGGGGGAAAGACCCAGTACTTC.

V usage is TRBV6-5 and J usage is TRBJ2-3; D is possibly TRBD1 (6 bases). Per germline, CDR1 MNHEY and CDR2 SVGAGI. Trimming took 6 bases from V and 2 from J, leaving 15 bases between them. The CDR3 has 15 amino acids. CDR3 amino acids: CASRSGTTNTDTQYF. The CDR3 nucleotides read TGTGCCAGCAGGTCCGGGACAACTAACACAGATACGCAGTATTTT.

The chain couples TRBV5-6 to TRBJ2-2, with D possibly TRBD1 on 5 matching bases. The CDR3 loop spans 16 amino acids. Germline V lookup: CDR1 SGHDT, CDR2 YYEEEE. Trimming took 4 bases from V and 5 from J, leaving 18 bases between them. DNA of the CDR3: TGTGCCAGCAGCCCCGGACACAAAAAGAGGACCGGGGAGCTGTTTTTT. Amino acid sequence: CASSPGHKKRTGELFF.

The V call is TRBV11-1, the J call TRBJ2-5; possibly TRBD1 for D (6 bases). The V gene lost 5 bases and the J gene lost 3 bases, with 16 bases spanning the gap. The CDR3 has 15 residues. CDR1 SGHAT and CDR2 FQDESV come from the germline V gene (reference sequence). The DNA of the CDR3 is TGTGCCAGCAGCCCCAGGACAGCCCCGAAAGAGACCCAGTACTTC. Its protein product is CASSPRTAPKETQYF.

This chain connects TRBV18 to TRBJ1-1; no firm D call. Trimming stripped 4 bases from V and 0 bases from J, with 12 bases between. Germline loops: CDR1 KGHSH, CDR2 LQKENI. This CDR3 is 15 amino acids long. CDR3 loop: CASSLGGSMNTEAFF. As DNA, the CDR3 is TGTGCCAGCTCACTCGGCGGCAGTATGAACACTGAAGCTTTCTTT.

This sequence joins TRBV7-2 and TRBJ2-7; possible D gene TRBD1, 6 bases. Germline loops: CDR1 SGHTA, CDR2 FQGNSA. This CDR3 spans 14 amino acids. The ends were cut back, 5 bases at V and 5 bases at J, with 16 bases in the middle. DNA of the CDR3: TGTGCCAGCAGCCCTGGGACACACCGGCACGAGCAGTACTTC. This gives the protein CASSPGTHRHEQYF.

This clone was detected only once. This chain joins TRBV5-1 and TRBJ2-3; 9 positions agree with TRBD1. V lost 2 bases to trimming and J lost 3 bases; unmatched junction nucleotides: 7. The CDR3 has 16 amino acids. CDR1 and CDR2 (germline): SGHRS, YFSETQ. As DNA, the CDR3 is TGCGCCAGCAGCTTAAACAGGGGGCGTTCAACAGATACGCAGTATTTT. Protein product: CASSLNRGRSTDTQYF.

This rearrangement joins TRBV4-3 to TRBJ2-1; perhaps TRBD1 as D (6 bases). The CDR3 has 16 residues. Trimming pared 3 bases from V and 0 bases from J, leaving 12 bases between. The germline V gene encodes CDR1 LGHNA and CDR2 YSLEER. CDR3 in DNA: TGCGCCAGCAGCCAGCTGGGGGCCAGCTCCTACAATGAGCAGTTCTTC. As protein: CASSQLGASSYNEQFF.

This clone appeared once. The chain has TRBV28 and TRBJ2-7, with D unresolved. Germline lookup yields CDR1 MDHEN and CDR2 SYDVKM. The CDR3 spans 14 residues. Trimming took off 1 base at V and 0 bases at J, with 7 bases between the two ends. The CDR3, as DNA: TGTGCCAGCAGTTTATCCCACACCTCCTACGAGCAGTACTTC. This translates into CASSLSHTSYEQYF.

The rearrangement joins TRBV6-5 to TRBJ1-2; D remains unclear. Trimming stripped 8 bases from V and 2 bases from J, with 12 bases between. The germline V gene has CDR1 MNHEY and CDR2 SVGAGI. The CDR3 is 13 residues long. CDR3 sequence (DNA): TGTGCCAGCTCCCAGGCCCTCAACTATGGCTACACCTTC. Amino acid sequence: CASSQALNYGYTF.

About this clone itself: One junction end disagrees with the germline gene, perhaps due to a read error. The chain has TRBV11-2 and TRBJ2-5, with 8 bases lining up with TRBD2. Germline V gene lookup returns CDR1 SGHAT and CDR2 FQNNGV. CDR3 length: 12 amino acids. The CDR3 DNA is TGTGCCAGCAGCTCACAGGCGGGGGGCTTAAACTTC. It encodes CASSSQAGGLNF.

This clone was seen a handful of times. The chain is built from TRBV19 and TRBJ1-5; TRBD1 matches at 11 bases. Germline trimming cut 3 bases from V and 6 bases from J; bases unmatched to any gene: 7. CDR1 LNHDA and CDR2 SQIVND come from the germline V gene (reference sequence). The CDR3 runs 16 residues. The CDR3: CASSIEWTGGSQPQHF. The CDR3 DNA is TGTGCCAGTAGTATCGAATGGACAGGGGGCAGTCAGCCCCAGCATTTT.

V gene TRBV6-1 combines with J gene TRBJ1-3; the D gene is possibly TRBD1 (5 bases). CDR3 length: 18 amino acids. The V end lost 2 bases, the J end lost 1 base, and 18 bases lay between the germline ends. Germline values: CDR1 MNHNS, CDR2 SASEGT. The CDR3 reads CASSEQPPQGLSGNTIYF. The CDR3 coding sequence is TGTGCCAGCAGTGAACAGCCTCCCCAGGGTTTGTCTGGAAACACCATATATTTT.

This clone was counted a single time. The V gene is TRBV7-2, the J gene TRBJ1-5; D possibly corresponds to TRBD1 (5 bases). Germline CDR1 SGHTA, CDR2 FQGNSA. V lost 7 bases and J lost 4, with 14 bases in between. The CDR3 sequence is 14 residues long. CDR3: CASTQGVGNQPQHF. The CDR3 DNA sequence: TGTGCCAGCACCCAGGGCGTTGGTAATCAGCCCCAGCATTTT.

V and J are TRBV18 and TRBJ1-3; D is undetermined. Germline lookup yields CDR1 KGHSH and CDR2 LQKENI. This CDR3 region has 16 residues. Between the trimmed V and J ends, which lost 5 bases and 1 base, there was a span of 15 bases. The CDR3 loop reads CASSGITRGSGNTIYF. In DNA, the CDR3 is TGTGCCAGCTCAGGTATCACCAGAGGATCTGGAAACACCATATATTTT.

The chain uses TRBV15 and TRBJ1-5; D is uncertain. Trimming pared 0 bases from V and 8 bases from J, leaving 17 bases between. Germline assignment: CDR1 LNHNV and CDR2 YYDKDF (reference sequence). The CDR3 length is 16 residues. The CDR3 nucleotides are TGTGCCACCAGCAGAGAATCGCAAATAAGAGGAGAGCCCCAGCATTTT. The encoded protein is CATSRESQIRGEPQHF.

The chain carries TRBV10-2 and TRBJ1-5, with TRBD1 matching over 9 bases. This CDR3 is 14 amino acids long. With 8 bases clipped from V and 2 bases from J, the junction kept 4 bases outside the gene matches. Germline V gives CDR1 WSHSY, CDR2 SAAADI. Here the CDR3 DNA reads TGCGCCAGCGGCTGGACAGGGGGCAATCAGCCCCAGCATTTT. Translated, it gives CASGWTGGNQPQHF.

The chain carries TRBV21-1 and TRBJ2-7; the table gives TRBD1 as D, unverified against the DNA. TRBV21-1 is recorded as a pseudogene. The length of the CDR3 is 15 residues. The DNA for the CDR3 is TGTGCCAGCAGCCCGGGGAGACAGGGGGCCCACGAGCAGTACTTC. Translating gives CASSPGRQGAHEQYF.

The chain couples TRBV28 to TRBJ2-5; 8 bases map to TRBD1. With V trimmed by 5 bases and J by 10 bases, 15 bases remained unmatched. The germline V gene has CDR1 MDHEN and CDR2 SYDVKM. The CDR3 sequence is 15 residues long. CDR3 DNA: TGTGCCAGCAGTGCCCGACAGGGGCTGATTGGGGACCAGTACTTC. Amino acids: CASSARQGLIGDQYF.

In this sample, this clone turned up once. The V gene is TRBV4-1, the J gene TRBJ2-7, with TRBD1 matching 7 bases. This CDR3 region has 15 residues. The germline V gene encodes CDR1 MGHRA and CDR2 YSYEKL. V shed 1 base and J 1 base; nucleotides not matched to a gene: 4. The CDR3 sequence is CASSQALGQSYEQYF. CDR3 DNA sequence: TGCGCCAGCAGCCAAGCGTTGGGACAGTCCTACGAGCAGTACTTC.

Regarding this clone: An end of the junction differs from the germline gene, which may be a read error. This chain connects TRBV14 to TRBJ2-1; 12 nucleotides match TRBD2. Per the germline V gene, CDR1 is SGHDN and CDR2 is FVKESK. The CDR3 runs to 15 residues. The CDR3 DNA is TGTGTCAGCAGCCCTCTAGCGGGGGGGCCGGGTGAGCAGTTCTTC. This translates into CVSSPLAGGPGEQFF.